What follows are 25 T cell receptor beta chains derived from one specimen sequenced in a study of cytomegalovirus exposure and HLA in healthy donors. Profiling relied on immunoSEQ multiplex PCR, and the TCRdb table lists in-frame clones only, not all of them. This table has about 280,000 clones, 88% appearing once. The sequenced material came from PBMCs. Receptor source: a young woman in good health and CMV-seronegative.

Only a few counts were recorded for this clone. The CDR3 sequence is CASSLGDYGEQYF. The CDR3 region has the DNA TGTGCCAGCAGCTTAGGGGACTACGGCGAGCAGTACTTC. This chain uses TRBV7-2 with TRBJ2-7, with 7 nucleotides matching TRBD2. CDR3 length: 13 amino acids. Germline-derived CDR1 and CDR2 are SGHTA and FQGNSA. V was pared by 1 base and J by 6 bases, with 3 bases of the junction left unmatched.

The rearrangement uses TRBV9 and TRBJ1-2; the match to TRBD1 covers 7 bases. The germline V gene has CDR1 SGDLS and CDR2 YYNGEE. The ends lost 2 bases at V and 7 bases at J; junction bases unmatched: 5. CDR3 length: 13 amino acids. The CDR3 coding sequence is TGTGCCAGCAGCGTCGACGGGACAGTTGGCTACACCTTC. Amino acid sequence: CASSVDGTVGYTF.

The chain carries TRBV11-2 and TRBJ2-7; 9 bases map to TRBD2. The V gene end was trimmed by 5 bases and the J gene end by 2 bases; junction bases not matched to a gene: 7. In germline, CDR1 is SGHAT, CDR2 FQNNGV. The CDR3 covers 15 residues. In nucleotides, the CDR3 is TGTGCCAGCAGCCTTCGACTAGCGGTCACCTACGAGCAGTACTTC. This codes for CASSLRLAVTYEQYF.

V gene TRBV27 combines with J gene TRBJ1-2; D is possibly TRBD1 (5 bases). V lost 5 bases to trimming and J lost 6 bases, with 13 bases between them. The CDR3 consists of 13 residues. Germline V lookup: CDR1 MNHEY, CDR2 SMNVEV (reference sequence). The CDR3 loop reads CASSLGRSDGYTF. The CDR3 nucleotides are TGTGCCAGCAGTCTGGGGCGGTCAGATGGCTACACCTTC.

This chain links TRBV19 with TRBJ1-2; TRBD1 aligns across 11 bases. This CDR3 is 19 amino acids long. CDR1 and CDR2 (germline): LNHDA, SQIVND (reference sequence). V shed 0 bases and J 4 bases; nucleotides not matched to a gene: 13. The CDR3 nucleotides are TGTGCCAGTAGTATAGATCTCCTTCCTACCGGGACAGGGGGCTATGGCTACACCTTC. It yields the protein CASSIDLLPTGTGGYGYTF. Supplemented by reference TRBV19 and TRBJ1-2, the full variable domain reads DGGITQSPKYLFRKEGQNVTLSCEQNLNHDAMYWYRQDPGQGLRLIYYSQIVNDFQKGDIAEGYSVSREKKESFPLTVTSAQKNPTAFYLCASSIDLLPTGTGGYGYTFGSGTRLTVV.

The rearrangement uses TRBV19 and TRBJ2-7; 10 positions match TRBD2. There are 14 residues in the CDR3. J lost 2 bases, V lost 4 bases, and 2 bases had no gene match. Germline lookup yields CDR1 LNHDA and CDR2 SQIVND (reference sequence). For the CDR3, the DNA is TGTGCCAGTAGTAAGGGACTAGCGACCTACGAGCAGTACTTC. As protein: CASSKGLATYEQYF.

The chain combines TRBV28 with TRBJ2-2; D might be TRBD2 (5 bases). The CDR3 length is 16 residues. Germline V gives CDR1 MDHEN, CDR2 SYDVKM. V was pared by 3 bases and J by 0 bases, with 11 bases between. As DNA, the CDR3 is TGTGCCAGCAGTTTGAGGGCCCCTCCGAACACCGGGGAGCTGTTTTTT. Protein product: CASSLRAPPNTGELFF.

This clone has a single count. The CDR3 sequence is CASRGGVFSGNTIYF. CDR3 DNA sequence: TGTGCCAGCCGCGGAGGCGTTTTCTCTGGAAACACCATATATTTT. The rearrangement links TRBV7-9 to TRBJ1-3; D remains ambiguous. The CDR3 sequence is 15 residues long. Per the germline V gene, CDR1 is SEHNR and CDR2 is FQNEAQ (reference sequence). With 8 bases removed from V and 0 bases from J, the gap between germline ends came to 14 bases.

This chain links TRBV6-1 with TRBJ1-1; D not resolved. Germline V gene sequence: CDR1 MNHNS, CDR2 SASEGT. V was pared by 10 bases and J by 3 bases, with 15 bases between. This CDR3 region has 13 residues. CDR3 amino acids: CATRTRADTEAFF. CDR3 nucleotides: TGTGCCACACGAACGCGGGCGGACACTGAAGCTTTCTTT.

The chain employs TRBV6-6 and TRBJ2-2, with a weak D call TRBD1 (5 bases). V was trimmed by 7 bases and J by 3 bases, leaving 15 bases between them. The germline gives CDR1 MNHNY, CDR2 SVGAGI (reference sequence). This CDR3 has 15 residues. The CDR3 is CASTSVGADTGELFF. The CDR3 bases are TGTGCCAGCACATCTGTAGGGGCGGACACCGGGGAGCTGTTTTTT.

A single count supports this clone. The chain links TRBV5-4 to TRBJ2-7, with D unresolved. Trimming cost V 0 bases and J 0 bases, with 7 bases left between them. CDR1 and CDR2 from the germline V gene are SGHNT and YYREEE (reference sequence). The CDR3 loop spans 14 amino acids. The CDR3 region is CASSLGLVSYEQYF. Written as DNA, the CDR3 is TGTGCCAGCAGCTTGGGGCTGGTCTCCTACGAGCAGTACTTC.

The V and J genes are TRBV25-1 and TRBJ1-2; TRBD1 matches 7 bases. The germline V gene has CDR1 MGHDK and CDR2 SYGVNS. Unmatched junction bases numbered 6, after V lost 4 bases and J lost 4 bases. The CDR3 length is 14 residues. The CDR3 DNA follows: TGTGCCAGCAGTGGTACAGGGGATCTCTATGGCTACACCTTC. As protein: CASSGTGDLYGYTF.

This clone was counted once. The rearrangement joins TRBV2 to TRBJ1-4; 9 bases line up with TRBD1. V dropped 1 base and J dropped 11; count of bases not matched to a gene: 2. The CDR3 has 13 amino acids. CDR1 and CDR2 (germline): SNHLY, FYNNEI. The CDR3 region is CASSEGGTGKLFF. The CDR3 DNA follows: TGTGCCAGCAGTGAAGGGGGGACAGGGAAACTGTTTTTT.

This clone was counted a single time. The chain uses TRBV6-1 and TRBJ2-1; TRBD2 aligns across 12 bases. The CDR3 spans 17 residues. Germline V gene lookup returns CDR1 MNHNS and CDR2 SASEGT. Trimming cost V 3 bases and J 4 bases; bases outside gene matches: 7. As DNA, the CDR3 is TGTGCCAGCAGTGATCTTCTGCTAGCGGGAGGGTACAATGAGCAGTTCTTC. Translation gives CASSDLLLAGGYNEQFF.

The CDR3 bases are TGTGCCTGGAGCAAGGGGGGGGCTAGCCGACCCTACGAGCAGTACTTC. The encoded protein is CAWSKGGASRPYEQYF. The chain has TRBV30 and TRBJ2-7; D possibly corresponds to TRBD2 (7 bases). This CDR3 region has 16 residues. V was trimmed by 3 bases and J by 2 bases, leaving 20 bases between them. CDR1 and CDR2 (germline): GTSNPN, SVGIG (reference sequence).

This chain connects TRBV28 to TRBJ2-5, with TRBD1 matching over 10 bases. J gave up 5 bases and V 5 bases, and 5 bases lay outside the gene matches. Germline V lookup: CDR1 MDHEN, CDR2 SYDVKM. The length of the CDR3 is 14 residues. The CDR3 loop is CASSIGTGVETQYF. In DNA, the CDR3 is TGTGCCAGCAGTATTGGGACAGGGGTGGAGACCCAGTACTTC.

The chain is built from TRBV19 and TRBJ1-2; TRBD1 matches at 7 bases. This CDR3 spans 14 amino acids. Germline V lookup: CDR1 LNHDA, CDR2 SQIVND (reference sequence). V trimming: 8 bases; J trimming: 3 bases; junction bases outside the gene matches: 9. The CDR3: CASATNRGHYGYTF. As DNA, the CDR3 is TGTGCCAGTGCGACGAACAGGGGACACTATGGCTACACCTTC.

The chain uses TRBV6-5 and TRBJ2-7; D is undetermined. In germline, CDR1 is MNHEY, CDR2 SVGAGI. This CDR3 spans 14 amino acids. Trimming removed 4 bases at V and 3 bases at J, with 13 bases between. The CDR3 bases are TGTGCCAGCAGTTCATCGACAAGCCGCTACGAGCAGTACTTC. This codes for CASSSSTSRYEQYF.

This clone was seen only a few times. The V and J genes are TRBV19 and TRBJ1-2; D might be TRBD1 (5 bases). Deletions cut 9 bases from V and 3 bases from J, with 11 bases between. Germline CDR1 LNHDA, CDR2 SQIVND (reference sequence). The CDR3 runs to 12 residues. This chain's CDR3 is CASRGVDYGYTF. CDR3 in DNA: TGTGCCAGCCGGGGGGTAGACTATGGCTACACCTTC.

This clone has just one count. J is TRBJ1-3 and V is TRBV5-1, with TRBD1 matching over 8 bases. There are 14 residues in the CDR3. V shed 3 bases, J shed 3 bases, and the junction held 2 bases outside the gene matches. Per the germline V gene, CDR1 is SGHRS and CDR2 is YFSETQ. The CDR3 sequence is CASSSGGGGNTIYF. CDR3 nucleotide sequence: TGCGCCAGCAGCTCAGGGGGCGGTGGAAACACCATATATTTT.

The chain combines TRBV5-1 with TRBJ2-7; D gene unclear. The V end lost 3 bases, the J end lost 4 bases, and 14 bases lay between the germline ends. Per germline, CDR1 SGHRS and CDR2 YFSETQ. The CDR3 is 14 residues long. CDR3 bases: TGCGCCAGCAGCTGGCGGCCAGTCGGGTACGAGCAGTACTTC. The encoded protein is CASSWRPVGYEQYF.

This chain links TRBV9 with TRBJ2-7, with 10 bases that match TRBD2. With V trimmed by 4 bases and J by 2 bases, 9 bases remained unmatched. The germline V gene encodes CDR1 SGDLS and CDR2 YYNGEE. The CDR3 is 16 amino acids. The CDR3 is CASSSSGSPATYEQYF. The DNA for the CDR3 is TGTGCCAGCAGCTCTAGCGGGAGTCCCGCAACCTACGAGCAGTACTTC.

This clone is a singleton in its sample. The chain uses TRBV19 and TRBJ2-3; 11 bases are a match to TRBD2. The germline gives CDR1 LNHDA, CDR2 SQIVND (reference sequence). CDR3 size: 18 residues. J lost 5 bases, V lost 1 base, and 11 bases had no gene match. DNA of the CDR3: TGTGCCAGTAGTATAGGACTAGCGGGGCGGAACTTTGGAGATACGCAGTATTTT. Translated, it gives CASSIGLAGRNFGDTQYF.

The chain carries TRBV15 and TRBJ2-1; 13 positions match TRBD2. Germline V gives CDR1 LNHNV, CDR2 YYDKDF (reference sequence). With 5 bases clipped from V and 9 bases from J, the junction kept 7 bases outside the gene matches. The CDR3 extends over 15 amino acids. The DNA of the CDR3 is TGTGCCACCAGCCAGCTGACTAGCGGGAGGTCTGAGCAGTTCTTC. It codes for CATSQLTSGRSEQFF. The entire variable domain, with the rest obtained from reference TRBV15 and TRBJ2-1, is as follows: DAMVIQNPRYQVTQFGKPVTLSCSQTLNHNVMYWYQQKSSQAPKLLFHYYDKDFNNEADTPDNFQSRRPNTSFCFLDIRSPGLGDTAMYLCATSQLTSGRSEQFFGPGTRLTVL.

This chain uses TRBV28 with TRBJ1-2, with 7 positions matching TRBD1. The CDR3 sequence is 13 residues long. The trim removed 4 bases at V and 7 bases at J, leaving 6 bases unmatched. Germline V gene sequence: CDR1 MDHEN, CDR2 SYDVKM. The CDR3 loop is CASSSLRGFGYTF. The CDR3, as DNA: TGTGCCAGCAGTTCTCTCAGGGGGTTTGGCTACACCTTC.